This TCR beta chain was obtained from a study of T cells after yellow fever vaccination (dated by TCRdb to the late 2010s). Study-level background: The SMART-Seq v4 Ultra Low Input RNA kit was used to prepare libraries from fractions with low cell numbers. Blood was drawn at multiple timepoints before and after primary and secondary immunization, with bulk PBMC replicates and cell subsets isolated. The cohort comprised two healthy male donors, one aged 18 to 30 and one aged 30 to 40 years. To track T-cell clones before and after primary and booster YFV17D yellow fever vaccination, bulk TCR alpha and beta repertoires were sequenced longitudinally. What the authors observed across the whole study: Computational filtering was needed because FACS-sorted repertoires could contain abundant contaminating clonotypes from the bulk population. After the booster, most clones that had expanded after primary vaccination were detected again (almost 97% of CD4 and over 75% of CD8), suggesting broad maintenance of memory. Compared with the primary T-cell response, the secondary T-cell response was weaker but faster, peaking on day 5 rather than day 15. Only a couple of donors were included in the study, so the extent to which the findings can be generalized is limited. A small share of clonotypes was detected in both CD4 and CD8 compartments, with the overlap likely arising from convergent recombination.

TCR cDNA was synthesized by 5'RACE template switching, which introduced a universal primer site and unique molecular identifiers. Priming of cDNA synthesis was performed from both the TCR alpha and TCR beta constant segments. Library amplification involved two PCR steps, and the second step added sample barcodes and sequencing adapters. Libraries were sequenced on Illumina HiSeq 2500 (2x100 bp) or NovaSeq (2x150 bp). In the source study's methods: Reads were demultiplexed and collapsed into UMI consensus sequences with MIGEC, and V(D)J alignment was performed with MiXCR. Using edgeR on replicate PBMC samples, clonotypes were called vaccine-responding if FDR was below 0.01 and the log2 fold change was above 5 up to day 15. Each bulk clonotype was labeled CD4 or CD8 based on which sequenced repertoire, CD4 or CD8, contained the clonotype at higher abundance. TCRdb's own reprocessing of the public reads used fastp at Q25 and MiXCR and kept productive beta chains. Each CDR3 protein appears once, grouped with its most common genes and DNA. TCRdb assigned the V and J calls; the authors' analysis was not used. Within this sample are around 68,000 distinct CDR3 sequences, with around 7.9% of them counted one time only. Jointly, the top ten make up approximately 30% of the sample.

The CDR3 runs 14 amino acids, cysteine and phenylalanine included. Of all the DNA, just the CDR3 is kept, 42 bases in frame from base 1. Between the V and J ends, shortened by 5 bases and 9 bases respectively, the junction contains 17 bases. At least ten counts were recorded for this clonotype. Its cognate antigen has yet to be identified. No per-base quality is available; no much larger clone lies one base away. The sample's treatment or condition label, decoded: live attenuated yellow fever vaccine strain. PBMCs were isolated from peripheral blood using a standard Ficoll-Paque protocol. CD4 and CD8 T-cell fractions were isolated with Dynabeads CD4 and CD8 positive selection kits. RNA was extracted with TriZol from bulk PBMCs, CD4 and CD8 fractions, and dextramer-positive and dextramer-negative fractions.

The sequencing here drew on CD8+ T cells sorted from PBMCs, taken 10 to 11 days after the first yellow fever vaccination. The sequence joins TRBV12-3 or TRBV12-4 to TRBJ2-1; TRBD2 could be the D gene, as 5 bases match. This clonotype was obtained from a man aged 18-30 years who received the YFV17D yellow fever vaccine. The CDR3 reads CASSPPLTRGEQFF. Here is the DNA: TGTGCCAGCAGTCCCCCGCTCACTAGAGGTGAGCAGTTCTTC.